What follows describes a single T cell receptor beta chain. The antigen is unknown. These data are taken from a study of PD-L1 blockade in urothelial cancer. Study-wide context: Males with urothelial cancer arising in the bladder constituted twenty-five of the 29 patients. Prior exposure to chemotherapy in patients amounted to 0 to 3 regimens received. Study results and limitations: Patients with durable benefit had greater blood expansion of tumor-associated TCR clones 3 weeks into treatment.

Sample time point: pretreatment peripheral blood. Sample contribution per patient ranged from 1 to 8, covering pretreatment and on-treatment. Deletions cut 1 base from V and 0 bases from J, with 20 bases between. Germline assignment: CDR1 SGHTA and CDR2 FQGTGA. The CDR3 is made up of 19 amino acids. Libraries were prepared by immunoSEQ multiplex PCR; TCRdb keeps only in-frame clonotypes and omits some of them. Seen here are tens of thousands of clones, approximately 83% observed once, and the top ten hold just under 15%. This clonotype was sampled from a man between 60 and 70 years old with urothelial cancer. This sample comprised PBMCs, obtained around atezolizumab (anti-PD-L1) treatment. The gene calls are TRBV7-3 and TRBJ2-3; D remains unclear. CDR3 nucleotides: TGTGCCAGCAGCTTAAACCCTGCGCCGGGTTCCCCTAGCACAGATACGCAGTATTTT. Translated, it gives CASSLNPAPGSPSTDTQYF.